The source of this T cell receptor (beta chain) is a study of T cells in Graves' hyperthyroidism and ophthalmopathy. Study at large: The blood sample was taken at first diagnosis, before treatment began.

Trimming cost V 0 bases and J 1 base; bases outside gene matches: 3. Germline V gene sequence: CDR1 DFQATT, CDR2 SNEGSKA (reference sequence). This CDR3 has 16 amino acids. TCR beta CDR3 regions were amplified from RNA. The HTBI primer set was used in a first-round RT-PCR of the TCR CDR3. TCRdb called the multiplex PCR reads again in MiXCR, with one record for every CDR3 protein. Among 750,000 to 950,000 distinct CDR3 sequences listed, roughly 37% were seen once. Each patient was aged 18 to 65 and had newly diagnosed hyperthyroidism of under 2 months' duration. Each 10 ml fresh peripheral blood draw supplied the PBMCs. This clonotype has more than one count but fewer than ten. Its antigen is as yet unknown. Whole-study findings and limits: Among thyroid clonotypes expanded above 0.001, most also appeared in blood.

The receptor was derived from a man younger than 35 with Graves' hyperthyroidism. The J gene is TRBJ2-2, the V gene TRBV20-1; 9 nucleotides match TRBD2. Sequenced: blood. The CDR3 nucleotides are TGCAGTGCTAGAGAAACAGCGGGAGGGAACACCGGGGAGCTGTTTTTT. Translating gives CSARETAGGNTGELFF.